This entry concerns a single T cell receptor (beta chain). Generated by immunoSEQ multiplex PCR, the TCRdb table keeps only in-frame clones and is missing some. The sample has about 74,000 clones, 88% seen once; the top ten hold more than 4.5%. Trimming took 5 bases from V and 4 from J, leaving 9 bases between them. Germline lookup yields CDR1 MNHEY and CDR2 SVGEGT. The CDR3 spans 14 residues. The source of the sample is a study of blood T cell repertoires in COVID-19. V usage is TRBV6-2 or TRBV6-3 and J usage is TRBJ1-6; weak D call: TRBD1 (5 bases). The receptor was isolated from a woman at least 80 years old with acute or convalescent COVID-19. Specimen: peripheral blood. CDR3: CASSQRQYNSPLHF. Written as DNA, the CDR3 is TGTGCCAGCAGTCAAAGACAGTATAATTCACCCCTCCACTTT.